This entry concerns a single T cell receptor (beta chain). The sample is drawn from a study of cytomegalovirus exposure and HLA in healthy donors. V gave up 0 bases and J gave up 0 bases; unmatched junction bases: 0. The germline V gene encodes CDR1 SGHRS and CDR2 YFSETQ. The CDR3 is 15 amino acids. 60 Vbeta and 13 Jbeta primers were used in PCR. Assay: immunoSEQ multiplex PCR; the TCRdb copy retains only in-frame clones and omits some. This sample has fewer than 250,000 clones, with under 85% found just once. The receptor comes from a woman between 45 and 60 years old in good health and CMV-seropositive. V is TRBV5-1 and J is TRBJ2-4; TRBD1 agrees at 7 bases. The specimen was PBMCs. The CDR3 sequence: CASSLGQGAKNIQYF. CDR3 in DNA: TGCGCCAGCAGCTTGGGACAGGGAGCCAAAAACATTCAGTACTTC.